Presented here are 23 T cell receptor beta chains from one specimen sequenced in a study of blood T cell repertoires in COVID-19. Some clones are missing from TCRdb's copy, which holds only in-frame ones; the method was immunoSEQ multiplex PCR. The sample carries about 150,000 clones, approximately 90% recorded once. The sample consisted of PBMCs or T cells enriched from blood (not recorded which). The receptors here all came from a woman aged 45-60 years who had recovered from COVID-19.

CDR3 sequence (DNA): TGTGCCAGCAGCTTGGAGCTTTTCTCTAGCACAGATACGCAGTATTTT. Encoded protein: CASSLELFSSTDTQYF. This chain connects TRBV7-2 to TRBJ2-3, with D unclear. CDR3 size: 16 residues. The V gene's germline CDR1 is SGHTA and CDR2 FQGNSA. V lost 3 bases, J lost 0 bases, and 13 bases lay in between.

The rearrangement joins TRBV9 to TRBJ2-7; tentative D call: TRBD2 (7 bases). The CDR3 totals 15 residues. Germline V gene lookup returns CDR1 SGDLS and CDR2 YYNGEE. V was cut by 0 bases and J by 0 bases, with 10 bases left in between. CDR3 sequence: CASSVEGGPSYEQYF. DNA for the CDR3: TGTGCCAGCAGCGTAGAGGGGGGGCCCTCCTACGAGCAGTACTTC. Full variable domain (remainder filled in from reference TRBV9 and TRBJ2-7): DSGVTQTPKHLITATGQRVTLRCSPRSGDLSVYWYQQSLDQGLQFLIQYYNGEERAKGNILERFSAQQFPDLHSELNLSSLELGDSALYFCASSVEGGPSYEQYFGPGTRLTVT.

The rearrangement links TRBV14 to TRBJ1-2, with D possibly being TRBD1 (5 bases). Looked up from germline, CDR1 is SGHDN and CDR2 is FVKESK. The CDR3 spans 17 residues. The V end was cut by 2 bases, the J end by 8 bases, with 24 bases between. CDR3 region: CASSQRTLVPGKRGYTF. The CDR3, as DNA: TGTGCCAGCAGCCAAAGGACACTCGTCCCAGGGAAGCGAGGCTACACCTTC. The full variable domain, in which reference TRBV14 and TRBJ1-2 provide the parts outside the CDR3, is EAGVTQFPSHSVIEKGQTVTLRCDPISGHDNLYWYRRVMGKEIKFLLHFVKESKQDESGMPNNRFLAERTGGTYSTLKVQPAELEDSGVYFCASSQRTLVPGKRGYTFGSGTRLTVV.

The V gene is TRBV19, the J gene TRBJ2-3; 8 bases are a match to TRBD2. The CDR3 has 17 amino acids. The V and J ends lost 0 bases and 1 base, in that order; junction bases with no gene match: 6. The germline V gene has CDR1 LNHDA and CDR2 SQIVND (reference sequence). The CDR3 DNA reads TGTGCCAGTAGTATAGATCGGCGGGGGGCGGGCACAGATACGCAGTATTTT. This encodes CASSIDRRGAGTDTQYF.

The rearrangement links TRBV6-5 to TRBJ1-6; TRBD1 is a possible D gene (5 bases). The germline V gene encodes CDR1 MNHEY and CDR2 SVGAGI. Trimming left V 7 bases short and J 7 bases short, with 11 bases between. The CDR3 runs to 13 residues. As DNA, the CDR3 is TGTGCCAGCATGTGGGGCATCAATTCACCCCTCCACTTT. Translated: CASMWGINSPLHF.

The rearrangement links TRBV5-1 to TRBJ2-1; 9 positions match TRBD2. The CDR3 extends over 14 amino acids. CDR1 and CDR2 (germline): SGHRS, YFSETQ. Trimming at V came to 4 bases and at J to 6 bases, leaving 5 bases not matched to a gene. Written as DNA, the CDR3 is TGCGCCAGCAGCCCGACTAGCGGATCCAATGAGCAGTTCTTC. This codes for CASSPTSGSNEQFF.

This clone was seen only once. Other DNA sequences in the same sample also yield this CDR3. CDR3 DNA: TGTGCCAGCAGTCTCGGACAGGGATATGGCTACACCTTC. It yields the protein CASSLGQGYGYTF. This chain links TRBV12-3 or TRBV12-4 with TRBJ1-2; TRBD1 aligns across 8 bases. Trimming took 5 bases from V and 5 from J; bases not matched to a gene: 4. CDR3 size: 13 residues.

CDR3 bases: TGTGCCAGCAGCAAAGTGGGAGGCAGGGAGTCCTACAATGAGCAGTTCTTC. Protein product: CASSKVGGRESYNEQFF. The chain carries TRBV21-1 and TRBJ2-1; TRBD2 is taken as the D call from the table, unchecked against the DNA. TRBV21-1 is an annotated pseudogene. CDR3 size: 17 residues.

The chain has TRBV6-5 and TRBJ1-1, with 7 bases fitting TRBD1. The V segment lost 4 bases and the J segment 1 base; nucleotides outside the gene matches: 6. This CDR3 is 15 amino acids long. Germline assignment: CDR1 MNHEY and CDR2 SVGAGI. The CDR3 DNA reads as TGTGCCAGCAGTTCGACTTACAGGGGGAACACTGAAGCTTTCTTT. Its protein product is CASSSTYRGNTEAFF.

This clone was seen only once. The chain carries TRBV12-3 or TRBV12-4 and TRBJ1-1; D is uncertain. Trimming took 5 bases from V and 0 from J, leaving 4 bases between them. This CDR3 is 12 amino acids long. CDR3 nucleotide sequence: TGTGCCAGCAGTCGTATGAACACTGAAGCTTTCTTT. Translating it yields CASSRMNTEAFF.

The J gene is TRBJ2-1, the V gene TRBV24-1, with D tentatively TRBD2 (5 bases). The CDR3 has 12 residues. V lost 2 bases, J lost 15 bases, and 13 bases lay in between. From germline, CDR1 is KGHDR and CDR2 SFDVKD. The CDR3 protein is CATSDSDLPPFF. The CDR3 nucleotides are TGTGCCACCAGTGATTCGGACTTGCCCCCGTTCTTC.

This rearrangement joins TRBV19 to TRBJ1-2, with TRBD1 matching 7 bases. V was clipped by 6 bases and J by 7 bases; unmatched bases: 8. CDR1 is LNHDA and CDR2 is SQIVND in the germline V gene (reference sequence). The CDR3 loop spans 13 amino acids. Here the CDR3 DNA reads TGTGCCAGTAGCCGGACAGACAGGGTTGGCTACACCTTC. As protein: CASSRTDRVGYTF.

This sequence joins TRBV11-3 and TRBJ2-2, with 12 bases fitting TRBD1. J gave up 7 bases and V 5 bases, and 14 bases lay outside the gene matches. The V gene's germline CDR1 is SGHNT and CDR2 YENEEA. This CDR3 has 18 amino acids. The CDR3 bases are TGTGCCAGCAGCCTAGGGCGGGGGACAGGGGGCGCTGGCGGGGAGCTGTTTTTT. Translated, it gives CASSLGRGTGGAGGELFF.

The chain employs TRBV7-8 and TRBJ2-7; 15 bases are a match to TRBD2. The CDR3 extends over 19 amino acids. The germline CDR1 and CDR2 sequences are SGHVS and FQNEAQ. With V trimmed by 1 base and J by 1 base, 8 bases remained unmatched. CDR3: CASSLGASGTSGGSYEQYF. CDR3 nucleotide sequence: TGTGCCAGCAGCTTAGGGGCTAGCGGGACTAGCGGGGGGTCCTACGAGCAGTACTTC.

The V call is TRBV5-1, the J call TRBJ1-1; possible D gene TRBD1, 5 bases. The CDR3 spans 14 residues. Deletions cut 2 bases from V and 2 bases from J, with 10 bases between. The germline gives CDR1 SGHRS, CDR2 YFSETQ. CDR3 nucleotide sequence: TGCGCCAGCAGCTTCCAGGGCCCCAACACTGAAGCTTTCTTT. Translation gives CASSFQGPNTEAFF.

V and J are TRBV3-1 (or the pseudogene TRBV3-2) and TRBJ1-2, with TRBD1 identical over 7 bases. The germline V gene encodes CDR1 LGHDT and CDR2 YNNKEL (reference sequence). Trimming removed 0 bases from V and 6 bases from J; junction bases left unmatched: 1. CDR3 length: 13 amino acids. The CDR3 loop reads CASSQETGNGYTF. In DNA, the CDR3 is TGTGCCAGCAGCCAAGAGACAGGGAATGGCTACACCTTC.

The rearrangement joins TRBV3-1 (or the pseudogene TRBV3-2) to TRBJ1-2, with D tentatively TRBD1 (6 bases). The CDR3 loop spans 13 amino acids. Trimming pared 1 base from V and 8 bases from J, leaving 11 bases between. Germline values: CDR1 LGHDT, CDR2 YNNKEL (reference sequence). CDR3 protein: CASSQGPGDGYTF. The CDR3, as DNA: TGTGCCAGCAGCCAAGGTCCAGGGGACGGCTACACCTTC.

This clone has more than one count but fewer than ten. V and J are TRBV5-6 and TRBJ1-3; 8 nucleotides align to TRBD1. The CDR3 has 14 amino acids. J lost 4 bases, V lost 2 bases, and 2 bases had no gene match. Germline lookup yields CDR1 SGHDT and CDR2 YYEEEE. CDR3 amino acids: CASSFRDRGNTIYF. DNA for the CDR3: TGTGCCAGCAGCTTCCGGGACAGGGGAAACACCATATATTTT.

The rearrangement joins TRBV19 to TRBJ2-7, with a weak D call TRBD2 (5 bases). This CDR3 has 12 residues. The germline V gene has CDR1 LNHDA and CDR2 SQIVND (reference sequence). With 5 bases removed from V and 4 bases from J, the gap between germline ends came to 9 bases. The DNA of the CDR3 is TGTGCCAGTAGTGAGGGAGTATACGAGCAGTACTTC. This translates into CASSEGVYEQYF. Using reference TRBV19 and TRBJ2-7 for the parts outside the CDR3, the full variable domain is DGGITQSPKYLFRKEGQNVTLSCEQNLNHDAMYWYRQDPGQGLRLIYYSQIVNDFQKGDIAEGYSVSREKKESFPLTVTSAQKNPTAFYLCASSEGVYEQYFGPGTRLTVT.

The rearrangement uses TRBV6-4 and TRBJ2-3, with 11 bases identical to TRBD2. V lost 8 bases, J lost 0 bases, and 16 bases stayed unmatched. Germline loops: CDR1 MRHNA, CDR2 SNTAGT. CDR3 length: 19 amino acids. CDR3 sequence: CASFPPGASGGKSTDTQYF. In DNA, the CDR3 is TGTGCCAGCTTTCCCCCCGGGGCTAGCGGGGGGAAAAGCACAGATACGCAGTATTTT.

The chain uses TRBV7-2 and TRBJ2-7; possibly TRBD1 for D (5 bases). Germline values: CDR1 SGHTA, CDR2 FQGNSA. The CDR3 length is 13 residues. With 1 base removed from V and 6 bases from J, the gap between germline ends came to 10 bases. The CDR3 DNA reads TGTGCCAGCAGCTTAGTGGGGCTCGGCGAGCAGTACTTC. As protein: CASSLVGLGEQYF.

The chain links TRBV6-5 to TRBJ2-1; 13 bases align to TRBD2. From germline, CDR1 is MNHEY and CDR2 SVGAGI. The CDR3 extends over 15 amino acids. V lost 0 bases, J lost 8 bases, and 1 base stayed unmatched. Here the CDR3 DNA reads TGTGCCAGCAGTTACTCGGGACTAGCGGGATATGAGCAGTTCTTC. Its protein product is CASSYSGLAGYEQFF.

As concerns this clone: At one boundary the junction diverges from the germline segment, which might be a read error. J is TRBJ2-1 and V is TRBV12-3 or TRBV12-4; the match to TRBD2 covers 11 bases. This CDR3 is 12 amino acids long. CDR3 nucleotide sequence: TGTGCCAGCAGTAGACCTAGCGGGGGGTCGATCTTC. Encoded protein: CASSRPSGGSIF.